The 20 T cell receptor beta chains reported below all come from one sample, sequenced in a study of cytomegalovirus exposure and HLA in healthy donors. This PCR relied on a set of 60 Vbeta primers and 13 Jbeta primers. The data were produced by immunoSEQ multiplex PCR, yet TCRdb's version contains in-frame clones alone and is incomplete. The table records 70,000 to 90,000 clones, approximately 71% of them present only once. The sample comprised PBMCs. The receptor source for this set is a middle-aged man in good health and CMV-seronegative.

This clone has just a few counts. The chain joins TRBV6-5 to TRBJ1-3; D perhaps matches TRBD1 (5 bases). V lost 6 bases, J lost 1 base, and 10 bases lay in between. Germline values: CDR1 MNHEY, CDR2 SVGAGI. CDR3 size: 14 residues. The chain's CDR3 is CASRSGGSGNTIYF. In DNA form, the CDR3 reads TGTGCCAGCAGGTCCGGGGGGTCTGGAAACACCATATATTTT.

This chain connects TRBV7-9 to TRBJ2-5, with 9 bases that match TRBD1. This CDR3 comprises 14 residues. The trim removed 3 bases at V and 5 bases at J, leaving 4 bases unmatched. Germline V gene lookup returns CDR1 SEHNR and CDR2 FQNEAQ (reference sequence). CDR3 DNA sequence: TGTGCCAGCAGCTTGGGACAGGGACTCGAGACCCAGTACTTC. The encoded protein is CASSLGQGLETQYF.

A few counts support this clone. The chain employs TRBV6-5 and TRBJ1-1; no clear D gene. This CDR3 spans 13 amino acids. The V end was cut by 5 bases, the J end by 2 bases, with 9 bases between. The germline V gene has CDR1 MNHEY and CDR2 SVGAGI. The CDR3 DNA reads as TGTGCCAGCAGTAGCCCCGGTAACACTGAAGCTTTCTTT. Translation gives CASSSPGNTEAFF.

This chain uses TRBV7-6 with TRBJ2-2, with D perhaps matching TRBD1 (6 bases). V lost 3 bases and J lost 4, with 12 bases in between. The CDR3 is 15 residues long. Germline lookup yields CDR1 SGHVS and CDR2 FNYEAQ. The CDR3 bases are TGTGCCAGCAGCTTGGGGGCAAGCCTCACCGGGGAGCTGTTTTTT. Residues: CASSLGASLTGELFF.

The sample holds a few counts of this clone. The CDR3 bases are TGCGCCAGCAGTCGATTGGGAGTTCCCCCTTCTGAGAACACTGAAGCTTTCTTT. Translation: CASSRLGVPPSENTEAFF. This sequence joins TRBV23-1 and TRBJ1-1; D is unclear. TRBV23-1 is an ORF, with its function uncertain. CDR3 length: 18 residues. The germline V and J ends were trimmed by 4 bases and 1 base, with 22 bases remaining between them.

This clone appeared once. The chain links TRBV27 to TRBJ1-2; 7 nucleotides match TRBD1. The germline V gene encodes CDR1 MNHEY and CDR2 SMNVEV (reference sequence). V lost 6 bases and J lost 8; bases outside the gene matches: 15. The CDR3 is 15 residues long. In DNA, the CDR3 is TGTGCCAGCAGCCTAAGACGGGACAGAGGGCGCGGCTACACCTTC. Protein sequence: CASSLRRDRGRGYTF.

The chain joins TRBV7-9 to TRBJ1-5; D is ambiguous. V lost 0 bases, J lost 7 bases, and 7 bases lay in between. The CDR3 is 13 amino acids. Germline V lookup: CDR1 SEHNR, CDR2 FQNEAQ (reference sequence). The CDR3 DNA is TGTGCCAGCAGCTTAGCGCGTCAACAGCCCCAGCATTTT. It encodes CASSLARQQPQHF.

The count of this clone is one. This chain links TRBV28 with TRBJ1-4; D perhaps matches TRBD1 (6 bases). Germline V CDR1 and CDR2: MDHEN, SYDVKM. V was shortened by 3 bases and J by 8 bases, with 16 bases between the two germline ends. The CDR3 extends over 15 amino acids. CDR3 nucleotides: TGTGCCAGCAGTTTGCCTATGGGGGCGTTGGAAAAACTGTTTTTT. This sequence encodes CASSLPMGALEKLFF.

The V and J genes are TRBV28 and TRBJ2-3; perhaps TRBD1 as D (6 bases). Between the trimmed V and J ends, which lost 4 bases and 2 bases, there was a span of 13 bases. The CDR3 is 15 residues long. In germline, CDR1 is MDHEN, CDR2 SYDVKM. The CDR3 nucleotides read TGTGCCAGCAGTTCGCTCCGGACAGTCACAGATACGCAGTATTTT. Translating gives CASSSLRTVTDTQYF.

The V call is TRBV19, the J call TRBJ2-5; tentatively, D is TRBD1 (5 bases). The CDR3 has 14 amino acids. Germline lookup yields CDR1 LNHDA and CDR2 SQIVND (reference sequence). With 2 bases removed from V and 3 bases from J, the gap between germline ends came to 10 bases. The CDR3 here is CASSIWAGKETQYF. The CDR3 DNA sequence: TGTGCCAGTAGTATATGGGCAGGGAAAGAGACCCAGTACTTC.

There are a few counts of this clone. J is TRBJ1-5 and V is TRBV28; D gene unclear. The CDR3 is made up of 15 amino acids. Per germline, CDR1 MDHEN and CDR2 SYDVKM. Trimming took 3 bases from V and 1 from J, leaving 10 bases between them. CDR3 in DNA: TGTGCCAGCAGTTTCGCAGGAGGGAGCAATCAGCCCCAGCATTTT. Residues: CASSFAGGSNQPQHF.

The CDR3 sequence: CASSQENRQGRSILYGYTF. The CDR3 coding sequence is TGCGCCAGCAGCCAAGAAAACAGACAGGGGCGGTCCATTCTCTATGGCTACACCTTC. The chain combines TRBV5-1 with TRBJ1-2, with 8 nucleotides matching TRBD1. V was clipped by 4 bases and J by 4 bases; unmatched bases: 21. Germline loops: CDR1 SGHRS, CDR2 YFSETQ. The CDR3 sequence is 19 residues long.

J is TRBJ2-7 and V is TRBV28; 8 nucleotides line up with TRBD1. J was trimmed by 5 bases and V by 5 bases; bases with no gene match: 8. Germline loops: CDR1 MDHEN, CDR2 SYDVKM. CDR3 length equals 14 residues. The CDR3 region has the DNA TGTGCCAGCAGTCCCGCCAGGGGGCTGAACGAGCAGTACTTC. Its protein product is CASSPARGLNEQYF.

The J gene is TRBJ2-5, the V gene TRBV7-8, with D possibly TRBD2 on 5 matching bases. The germline V gene has CDR1 SGHVS and CDR2 FQNEAQ. The V end was cut by 5 bases, the J end by 4 bases, with 14 bases between. This CDR3 has 14 residues. Here the CDR3 reads CASSPEERLETQYF. CDR3 nucleotide sequence: TGTGCCAGCAGCCCCGAGGAGCGGTTAGAGACCCAGTACTTC.

This clone was counted a few times. The chain joins TRBV10-1 to TRBJ1-3; D gene unclear. This CDR3 comprises 14 residues. Germline V gives CDR1 WNHNN, CDR2 SYGVQD (reference sequence). V lost 3 bases and J lost 0, with 6 bases in between. In DNA form, the CDR3 reads TGCGCCAGCAGTGACTGGAGCTCTGGAAACACCATATATTTT. It encodes CASSDWSSGNTIYF.

The rearrangement links TRBV5-4 to TRBJ1-1; 10 nucleotides agree with TRBD1. The trim removed 4 bases at V and 2 bases at J, leaving 8 bases unmatched. Per germline, CDR1 SGHNT and CDR2 YYREEE (reference sequence). CDR3 length: 16 residues. The CDR3 nucleotides read TGTGCCAGCAGCCCGGGGGGACAGGGGTCAAACACTGAAGCTTTCTTT. It codes for CASSPGGQGSNTEAFF. Full variable domain (rest looked up from reference TRBV5-4 and TRBJ1-1): ETGVTQSPTHLIKTRGQQVTLRCSSQSGHNTVSWYQQALGQGPQFIFQYYREEENGRGNFPPRFSGLQFPNYSSELNVNALELDDSALYLCASSPGGQGSNTEAFFGQGTRLTVV.

The V call is TRBV5-4, the J call TRBJ2-5; a weak D match, TRBD2 (6 bases). This CDR3 comprises 14 residues. V was pared by 4 bases and J by 1 base, with 11 bases between. Looked up from germline, CDR1 is SGHNT and CDR2 is YYREEE (reference sequence). This chain's CDR3 is CASSGGVTQETQYF. The CDR3 DNA is TGTGCCAGCAGCGGAGGGGTCACCCAAGAGACCCAGTACTTC.

The sample holds a few counts of this clone. This chain connects TRBV18 to TRBJ2-1; 10 nucleotides align to TRBD1. Germline CDR1 and CDR2: KGHSH and LQKENI. This CDR3 contains 17 residues. V shed 4 bases, J shed 1 base, and the junction held 7 bases outside the gene matches. The CDR3 nucleotides read TGTGCCAGCTCACTACGCGGACAGGGGGGTTCCTACAATGAGCAGTTCTTC. It codes for CASSLRGQGGSYNEQFF.

This rearrangement joins TRBV30 to TRBJ2-5, with D perhaps matching TRBD1 (6 bases). The J call may be mistaken, given a closer DNA end match to TRBJ2-7. CDR1 GTSNPN and CDR2 SVGIG come from the germline V gene (reference sequence). The CDR3 runs 12 residues. CDR3 region: CAWTGQLNEQYF. CDR3 in DNA: TGTGCCTGGACCGGACAGCTAAACGAGCAGTACTTC.

J is TRBJ2-3 and V is TRBV2; TRBD1 matches at 7 bases. CDR3 length: 15 residues. Germline lookup yields CDR1 SNHLY and CDR2 FYNNEI. Trimming at V came to 3 bases and at J to 6 bases, leaving 9 bases not matched to a gene. CDR3 bases: TGTGCCAGCAGTGACCGGGACAGTGGGTGGGATACGCAGTATTTT. It yields the protein CASSDRDSGWDTQYF.